Listed below are T cell receptor beta chains from one sample, sequenced in a study of blood T cell repertoires in COVID-19. Assay: immunoSEQ multiplex PCR; the TCRdb copy retains only in-frame clones and omits some. Of a few hundred thousand clones detected, 92% appear once; the ten largest clones hold less than 20%. Sequencing was carried out using PBMCs or T cells enriched from blood (not recorded which). Receptors originate from a woman aged 25-40 years who had recovered from COVID-19. CDR3s include the opening cysteine and the closing phenylalanine or tryptophan. The order of the fields is J gene, D gene, clone size, V gene, CDR3 protein, CDR3 DNA. A D gene is named only where the DNA matches it firmly. A row's size may be missing; if present it is once, few, many or a size class.

j_gene: TRBJ2-1
d_gene: TRBD1
abundance: NA
v_gene: TRBV27
CDR3aa: CASSAGTGGGEQFF
CDR3nt: TGTGCCAGCAGTGCCGGGACAGGGGGCGGTGAGCAGTTCTTC

j_gene: TRBJ2-2
d_gene: TRBD1
abundance: NA
v_gene: TRBV19
CDR3aa: CASTPGQAVNTGELFF
CDR3nt: TGTGCCAGTACCCCGGGACAGGCAGTGAACACCGGGGAGCTGTTTTTT

j_gene: TRBJ1-1
d_gene: NA
abundance: NA
v_gene: TRBV5-8
CDR3aa: CASSFGLRSYTEAFF
CDR3nt: TGTGCCAGCAGCTTCGGATTAAGGAGCTACACTGAAGCTTTCTTT

j_gene: TRBJ2-1
d_gene: NA
abundance: NA
v_gene: TRBV6-1
CDR3aa: CASSDNNEQFF
CDR3nt: TGTGCCAGCAGTGACAACAATGAGCAGTTCTTC

j_gene: TRBJ2-7
d_gene: TRBD2
abundance: NA
v_gene: TRBV5-4
CDR3aa: CASSPGLAGALFYEQYF
CDR3nt: TGTGCCAGCAGCCCGGGACTAGCGGGAGCCTTATTCTACGAGCAGTACTTC

j_gene: TRBJ1-1
d_gene: NA
abundance: NA
v_gene: TRBV28
CDR3aa: CASSIRTVTNTEAFF
CDR3nt: TGTGCCAGCAGTATCCGGACAGTTACGAACACTGAAGCTTTCTTT

j_gene: TRBJ2-3
d_gene: TRBD2
abundance: NA
v_gene: TRBV5-4
CDR3aa: CASSQYLGGGSADTQYF
CDR3nt: TGTGCCAGCAGCCAATACCTCGGGGGGGGCTCCGCAGATACGCAGTATTTT

j_gene: TRBJ1-5
d_gene: NA
abundance: NA
v_gene: TRBV12-3/TRBV12-4
CDR3aa: CASSWGEEAQHF
CDR3nt: TGTGCCAGCAGTTGGGGGGAGGAGGCCCAGCATTTT

j_gene: TRBJ2-2
d_gene: TRBD1
abundance: NA
v_gene: TRBV4-2
CDR3aa: CASSLYGTANTGELFF
CDR3nt: TGTGCCAGCAGCCTATACGGGACAGCCAACACCGGGGAGCTGTTTTTT

j_gene: TRBJ1-6
d_gene: NA
abundance: NA
v_gene: TRBV10-3
CDR3aa: CATRGETENSPLHF
CDR3nt: TGTGCCACCAGAGGTGAGACAGAGAATTCACCCCTCCACTTT

j_gene: TRBJ1-1
d_gene: TRBD1
abundance: NA
v_gene: TRBV29-1
CDR3aa: CSVQGVDRGSTEAFF
CDR3nt: TGCAGCGTTCAAGGTGTGGACAGGGGGAGCACTGAAGCTTTCTTT

j_gene: TRBJ1-1
d_gene: NA
abundance: NA
v_gene: TRBV2
CDR3aa: CASSELGAGTEAFF
CDR3nt: TGTGCCAGCAGTGAATTGGGGGCAGGAACTGAAGCTTTCTTT

j_gene: TRBJ2-5
d_gene: TRBD2
abundance: NA
v_gene: TRBV9
CDR3aa: CASSTRGGEEETQYF
CDR3nt: TGTGCCAGCAGCACACGGGGGGGCGAGGAAGAGACCCAGTACTTC

j_gene: TRBJ1-3
d_gene: NA
abundance: NA
v_gene: TRBV28
CDR3aa: CASSRGLARSSGNTIYF
CDR3nt: TGTGCCAGCAGCCGAGGCCTGGCCAGATCCTCGGGAAACACCATATATTTT

j_gene: TRBJ2-7
d_gene: NA
abundance: once
v_gene: TRBV4-3
CDR3aa: CASSHNLQGGEQYF
CDR3nt: TGCGCCAGCAGCCACAACCTACAGGGCGGCGAGCAGTACTTC

j_gene: TRBJ1-2
d_gene: NA
abundance: NA
v_gene: TRBV5-4
CDR3aa: CASSLFRDDYGYTF
CDR3nt: TGTGCCAGCAGCTTGTTCCGGGATGACTATGGCTACACCTTC

j_gene: TRBJ2-7
d_gene: TRBD2
abundance: NA
v_gene: TRBV5-1
CDR3aa: CASSLVLAGYEQYF
CDR3nt: TGCGCCAGCAGCTTGGTACTAGCGGGTTACGAGCAGTACTTC

j_gene: TRBJ1-5
d_gene: TRBD1
abundance: NA
v_gene: TRBV19
CDR3aa: CASRPGQNSNQPQHF
CDR3nt: TGTGCCAGTAGACCGGGACAGAATAGCAATCAGCCCCAGCATTTT

j_gene: TRBJ1-2
d_gene: TRBD1
abundance: NA
v_gene: TRBV13
CDR3aa: CASSLGGTDYGYTF
CDR3nt: TGTGCCAGCAGCTTAGGGGGGACAGACTATGGCTACACCTTC

j_gene: TRBJ2-7
d_gene: TRBD2
abundance: NA
v_gene: TRBV4-3
CDR3aa: CASSTLADSSYEQYF
CDR3nt: TGCGCCAGCAGCACACTAGCGGACAGCTCCTACGAGCAGTACTTC

j_gene: TRBJ2-7
d_gene: TRBD1
abundance: NA
v_gene: TRBV4-2
CDR3aa: CASSHGTGIYEQYF
CDR3nt: TGTGCCAGCAGCCACGGGACAGGGATCTACGAGCAGTACTTC

j_gene: TRBJ1-4
d_gene: NA
abundance: NA
v_gene: TRBV5-1
CDR3aa: CASSLVPGVEEKLFF
CDR3nt: TGCGCCAGCAGCTTGGTTCCCGGTGTCGAGGAAAAACTGTTTTTT

j_gene: TRBJ1-4
d_gene: NA
abundance: NA
v_gene: TRBV7-9
CDR3aa: CASSSGFSKEKLFF
CDR3nt: TGTGCCAGCAGCTCCGGGTTTTCTAAGGAAAAACTGTTTTTT

j_gene: TRBJ1-2
d_gene: NA
abundance: once
v_gene: TRBV28
CDR3aa: CASSSWWGDYGYTF
CDR3nt: TGTGCCAGCAGTTCTTGGTGGGGGGACTATGGCTACACCTTC

j_gene: TRBJ1-1
d_gene: NA
abundance: NA
v_gene: TRBV7-3
CDR3aa: CASSLGSNTEAFF
CDR3nt: TGTGCCAGCAGCTTGGGGAGCAACACTGAAGCTTTCTTT

j_gene: TRBJ2-3
d_gene: NA
abundance: NA
v_gene: TRBV28
CDR3aa: CASSLGRRVGDTQYF
CDR3nt: TGTGCCAGCAGTTTAGGGCGGAGGGTTGGAGATACGCAGTATTTT

j_gene: TRBJ2-6
d_gene: TRBD1
abundance: NA
v_gene: TRBV19
CDR3aa: CASSTDRFWFGANVLTF
CDR3nt: TGTGCCAGTAGTACGGACAGGTTCTGGTTTGGGGCCAACGTCCTGACTTTC

j_gene: TRBJ2-5
d_gene: NA
abundance: NA
v_gene: TRBV27
CDR3aa: CASSSSQETQYF
CDR3nt: TGTGCCAGCAGTTCCAGCCAAGAGACCCAGTACTTC

j_gene: TRBJ2-1
d_gene: TRBD1
abundance: NA
v_gene: TRBV5-4
CDR3aa: CASNYDRGSYNEQFF
CDR3nt: TGTGCCAGCAACTATGACAGGGGCTCCTACAATGAGCAGTTCTTC

j_gene: TRBJ2-1
d_gene: TRBD2
abundance: NA
v_gene: TRBV29-1
CDR3aa: CSVKAGGSANEQFF
CDR3nt: TGCAGCGTTAAAGCGGGGGGGTCCGCCAATGAGCAGTTCTTC

j_gene: TRBJ2-7
d_gene: NA
abundance: NA
v_gene: TRBV18
CDR3aa: CASSPPSEHEQYF
CDR3nt: TGTGCCAGCTCACCACCGTCAGAACACGAGCAGTACTTC

j_gene: TRBJ2-1
d_gene: NA
abundance: NA
v_gene: TRBV5-1
CDR3aa: CASTQGPTYNEQFF
CDR3nt: TGCGCCAGCACACAGGGACCTACCTACAATGAGCAGTTCTTC

j_gene: TRBJ1-1
d_gene: TRBD1
abundance: NA
v_gene: TRBV2
CDR3aa: CASTLGTGTAYTEAFF
CDR3nt: TGTGCCAGCACCTTAGGGACGGGGACAGCTTACACTGAAGCTTTCTTT

j_gene: TRBJ2-7
d_gene: TRBD2
abundance: NA
v_gene: TRBV18
CDR3aa: CASSPGLAGDEQYF
CDR3nt: TGTGCCAGCTCACCAGGACTAGCGGGAGATGAGCAGTACTTC

j_gene: TRBJ2-5
d_gene: NA
abundance: NA
v_gene: TRBV7-9
CDR3aa: CASRPMGSAGTQYF
CDR3nt: TGTGCCAGCAGGCCCATGGGTAGCGCGGGGACCCAGTACTTC

j_gene: TRBJ1-2
d_gene: NA
abundance: NA
v_gene: TRBV5-4
CDR3aa: CASSPTDDYGYTF
CDR3nt: TGTGCCAGCAGTCCCACAGATGACTATGGCTACACCTTC

j_gene: TRBJ1-6
d_gene: TRBD1
abundance: NA
v_gene: TRBV18
CDR3aa: CASSPGVPGQGAPLHF
CDR3nt: TGTGCCAGCTCACCAGGAGTTCCGGGACAGGGGGCACCCCTCCACTTT

j_gene: TRBJ2-7
d_gene: TRBD1
abundance: NA
v_gene: TRBV27
CDR3aa: CASSLQGAHYEQYF
CDR3nt: TGTGCCAGCAGTTTACAGGGGGCGCACTACGAGCAGTACTTC

j_gene: TRBJ1-5
d_gene: NA
abundance: once
v_gene: TRBV29-1
CDR3aa: CSVGGRSNQPQHF
CDR3nt: TGCAGCGTTGGGGGGCGAAGCAATCAGCCCCAGCATTTT

j_gene: TRBJ1-2
d_gene: TRBD1
abundance: NA
v_gene: TRBV30
CDR3aa: CAWRPLMTGKVYGYTF
CDR3nt: TGTGCCTGGAGGCCCCTAATGACAGGGAAGGTGTATGGCTACACCTTC

j_gene: TRBJ1-3
d_gene: NA
abundance: NA
v_gene: TRBV7-2
CDR3aa: CASSLGANPSGNTIYF
CDR3nt: TGTGCCAGCAGCTTGGGGGCCAACCCCTCTGGAAACACCATATATTTT

j_gene: TRBJ2-2
d_gene: TRBD2
abundance: once
v_gene: TRBV6-6
CDR3aa: CASSLVAGVADTGELFF
CDR3nt: TGTGCCAGCAGTCTGGTAGCGGGAGTTGCCGACACCGGGGAGCTGTTTTTT

j_gene: TRBJ2-7
d_gene: NA
abundance: NA
v_gene: TRBV5-1
CDR3aa: CASSPTGLSSYEQYF
CDR3nt: TGCGCCAGCAGCCCTACAGGGTTGAGCTCCTACGAGCAGTACTTC

j_gene: TRBJ2-1
d_gene: TRBD2
abundance: NA
v_gene: TRBV5-8
CDR3aa: CASSYTPTSSGSDNEQFF
CDR3nt: TGTGCCAGCAGCTACACCCCGACCTCTAGCGGGAGTGACAATGAGCAGTTCTTC

j_gene: TRBJ1-6
d_gene: NA
abundance: NA
v_gene: TRBV28
CDR3aa: CASGGAHSPLHF
CDR3nt: TGTGCCAGTGGGGGGGCTCATTCACCCCTCCACTTT

j_gene: TRBJ2-1
d_gene: TRBD2
abundance: NA
v_gene: TRBV19
CDR3aa: CASRASGSFEQFF
CDR3nt: TGTGCCAGTAGGGCTAGCGGGAGTTTTGAGCAGTTCTTC

j_gene: TRBJ2-5
d_gene: NA
abundance: NA
v_gene: TRBV6-2/TRBV6-3
CDR3aa: CASSTRVETQYF
CDR3nt: TGTGCCAGCAGCACCAGGGTGGAGACCCAGTACTTC

j_gene: TRBJ2-5
d_gene: TRBD1
abundance: NA
v_gene: TRBV7-9
CDR3aa: CASSQQGTGIGETQYF
CDR3nt: TGTGCCAGCAGCCAACAAGGGACAGGGATTGGGGAGACCCAGTACTTC

j_gene: TRBJ1-6
d_gene: TRBD1
abundance: NA
v_gene: TRBV2
CDR3aa: CASKPTGDNSPLHF
CDR3nt: TGTGCCAGCAAACCAACAGGGGACAATTCACCCCTCCACTTT

j_gene: TRBJ2-1
d_gene: TRBD2
abundance: NA
v_gene: TRBV6-5
CDR3aa: CASSPIAGGYNEQFF
CDR3nt: TGTGCCAGCAGTCCTATAGCGGGAGGTTACAATGAGCAGTTCTTC

j_gene: TRBJ1-2
d_gene: NA
abundance: NA
v_gene: TRBV24-1
CDR3aa: CATRDIDGGYTF
CDR3nt: TGTGCCACCAGGGACATCGACGGTGGCTACACCTTC

j_gene: TRBJ2-1
d_gene: TRBD2
abundance: NA
v_gene: TRBV5-1
CDR3aa: CASSPTGLANEQFF
CDR3nt: TGCGCCAGCAGCCCGACGGGACTAGCAAATGAGCAGTTCTTC

j_gene: TRBJ1-5
d_gene: NA
abundance: NA
v_gene: TRBV5-1
CDR3aa: CASSLVHRASNQPQHF
CDR3nt: TGCGCCAGCAGCTTGGTACACAGAGCAAGCAATCAGCCCCAGCATTTT

j_gene: TRBJ2-1
d_gene: TRBD1
abundance: NA
v_gene: TRBV5-1
CDR3aa: CASSLFTGGLDNEQFF
CDR3nt: TGCGCCAGCAGCTTGTTTACAGGGGGCTTAGACAATGAGCAGTTCTTC

j_gene: TRBJ2-7
d_gene: NA
abundance: NA
v_gene: TRBV19
CDR3aa: CASSIAMRPVYEQYF
CDR3nt: TGTGCCAGTAGTATAGCTATGAGGCCAGTTTACGAGCAGTACTTC

j_gene: TRBJ2-4
d_gene: NA
abundance: NA
v_gene: TRBV7-9
CDR3aa: CASSLGGSNIQYF
CDR3nt: TGTGCCAGCAGCTTGGGGGGAAGTAACATTCAGTACTTC

j_gene: TRBJ1-2
d_gene: NA
abundance: NA
v_gene: TRBV21-1
CDR3aa: CASSEIPGQGYGYTF
CDR3nt: TGTGCCAGCAGTGAGATTCCGGGACAGGGGTATGGCTACACCTTC

j_gene: TRBJ1-4
d_gene: NA
abundance: once
v_gene: TRBV6-5
CDR3aa: CASSQEANEKLFF
CDR3nt: TGTGCCAGCTCGCAGGAGGCCAATGAAAAACTGTTTTTT

j_gene: TRBJ1-1
d_gene: NA
abundance: NA
v_gene: TRBV4-2
CDR3aa: CASTTPGMNTEAFF
CDR3nt: TGTGCCAGCACCACTCCGGGGATGAACACTGAAGCTTTCTTT